This entry lists 23 T cell receptor beta chains sequenced from one sample in a study of PD-L1 blockade in urothelial cancer. As to time point: pretreatment peripheral blood. The table came from immunoSEQ multiplex PCR; TCRdb's copy has only in-frame clones and leaves some out. The data contain fewer than 85,000 clones, 80% to 85% of them singletons. This sample comprised PBMCs, obtained around atezolizumab (anti-PD-L1) treatment. The receptors were gathered from a woman aged 70-85 years with urothelial cancer.

This sequence joins TRBV10-3 and TRBJ1-1; 7 bases agree with TRBD1. The V gene's germline CDR1 is ENHRY and CDR2 SYGVKD. The CDR3 length is 14 residues. With V trimmed by 2 bases and J by 3 bases, 3 bases remained unmatched. Written as DNA, the CDR3 is TGTGCCATCAGTGAGAAGGGGGCCTACACTGAAGCTTTCTTT. It yields the protein CAISEKGAYTEAFF.

V gene TRBV6-5 combines with J gene TRBJ2-7; weak D call: TRBD2 (6 bases). This CDR3 is 15 amino acids long. In germline, CDR1 is MNHEY, CDR2 SVGAGI. Trimming shortened V by 0 bases and J by 1 base, and 10 bases separated the two germline ends. The CDR3 loop is CASSYSGGESYEQYF. The CDR3 DNA reads TGTGCCAGCAGTTACTCAGGCGGGGAATCCTACGAGCAGTACTTC.

This chain connects TRBV7-3 to TRBJ2-7; 8 bases map to TRBD2. V was clipped by 1 base and J by 3 bases; unmatched bases: 11. Germline V gene lookup returns CDR1 SGHTA and CDR2 FQGTGA. This CDR3 is built from 17 residues. The CDR3 loop reads CASSLSDPGLALYEQYF. CDR3 nucleotides: TGTGCCAGCAGCTTAAGTGATCCAGGACTAGCTCTCTACGAGCAGTACTTC.

The chain combines TRBV9 with TRBJ2-5; 10 bases are shared with TRBD2. CDR1 is SGDLS and CDR2 is YYNGEE in the germline V gene. The CDR3 has 18 residues. J lost 4 bases, V lost 0 bases, and 12 bases had no gene match. The CDR3 DNA is TGTGCCAGCAGCGTAGGGGCTAGCGGGAGTCGGGGAGGAGAGACCCAGTACTTC. This gives the protein CASSVGASGSRGGETQYF.

The V and J genes are TRBV27 and TRBJ2-7; D uncertain. CDR3 length: 14 residues. The ends were cut back, 0 bases at V and 2 bases at J, with 8 bases in the middle. Per germline, CDR1 MNHEY and CDR2 SMNVEV (reference sequence). DNA of the CDR3: TGTGCCAGCAGTTTATCAACAACAACCTACGAGCAGTACTTC. This codes for CASSLSTTTYEQYF.

In its sample, this clone was seen once. The V gene is TRBV5-6, the J gene TRBJ1-5; D gene ambiguous. The CDR3 contains 15 residues. Looked up from germline, CDR1 is SGHDT and CDR2 is YYEEEE. The V end was cut by 2 bases, the J end by 2 bases, with 11 bases between. The CDR3 bases are TGTGCCAGCAGCTTCGCGGGTACGGGCAATCAGCCCCAGCATTTT. Its translation is CASSFAGTGNQPQHF.

V is TRBV4-1 and J is TRBJ2-1; TRBD2 matches 10 bases. CDR1 and CDR2 (germline): MGHRA, YSYEKL. This CDR3 is built from 18 residues. J gave up 4 bases and V 0 bases, and 9 bases lay outside the gene matches. The CDR3 bases are TGCGCCAGCAGCCAAGATCTAGCGGGAGAAACCTTTTACAATGAGCAGTTCTTC. Its translation is CASSQDLAGETFYNEQFF.

This clone was seen once. The rearrangement joins TRBV4-1 to TRBJ2-7, with a tentative D call TRBD1 (5 bases). The V and J ends lost 4 bases and 5 bases respectively, with 6 bases between them. Per germline, CDR1 MGHRA and CDR2 YSYEKL. This CDR3 is built from 11 residues. The CDR3, as DNA: TGCGCCAGCAGCCCAGGGCACGAGCAGTACTTC. Translation: CASSPGHEQYF.

The chain combines TRBV29-1 with TRBJ2-7; the match to TRBD1 covers 8 bases. Germline CDR1 SQVTM, CDR2 ANQGSEA. The length of the CDR3 is 11 residues. J lost 9 bases, V lost 6 bases, and 7 bases had no gene match. CDR3 loop: CSVSHTGGQYF. The CDR3 DNA sequence: TGCAGCGTGAGCCATACAGGGGGGCAGTACTTC.

Comments on this clone: One end of the junction is discordant with germline, which a read error may explain. The genes are TRBV28 and TRBJ2-7, with 8 bases that match TRBD2. Germline-derived CDR1 and CDR2 are MDHEN and SYDVKM. The CDR3 is 12 residues long. The chain's CDR3 is CASSLSGKRENF. Written as DNA, the CDR3 is TGTGCCAGCAGTTTATCGGGGAAGCGGGAGAACTTC.

This clone has just one count. The V call is TRBV5-6, the J call TRBJ1-6, with 10 nucleotides matching TRBD1. This CDR3 comprises 16 residues. CDR1 is SGHDT, CDR2 YYEEEE, per germline. Trimming removed 0 bases from V and 6 bases from J; junction bases left unmatched: 3. Here the CDR3 reads CASSLEGQGINSPLHF. The DNA of the CDR3 is TGTGCCAGCAGCTTGGAGGGACAGGGGATTAATTCACCCCTCCACTTT.

The V gene is TRBV5-8, the J gene TRBJ1-4, with 8 bases matching TRBD1. The germline gives CDR1 SGHTS, CDR2 YDEGEE. The J segment lost 2 bases and the V segment lost 1 base, leaving 7 bases of the junction unmatched. This CDR3 has 17 amino acids. CDR3 residues: CASSLRTGSSTNEKLFF. Written as DNA, the CDR3 is TGTGCCAGCAGCTTGAGGACAGGGAGTTCGACTAATGAAAAACTGTTTTTT.

CDR3: CASSEYTGSAEAFF. Here the CDR3 DNA reads TGTGCCAGCAGTGAATACACGGGGAGCGCTGAAGCTTTCTTT. The rearrangement links TRBV2 to TRBJ1-1; D is uncertain. Germline V CDR1 and CDR2: SNHLY, FYNNEI. The V gene lost 2 bases and the J gene lost 6 bases, with 13 bases spanning the gap. This CDR3 has 14 amino acids.

The chain couples TRBV25-1 to TRBJ2-7; TRBD1 aligns across 10 bases. CDR3 length: 15 residues. After removal of 3 bases from V and 6 bases from J, the junction contained 8 bases not matched to a gene. Germline CDR1 reads MGHDK; CDR2 reads SYGVNS. The CDR3 DNA sequence: TGTGCCAGCAGTGATTGGGACAGGGGTGATTCCGAGCAGTACTTC. It encodes CASSDWDRGDSEQYF.

The chain is built from TRBV5-1 and TRBJ2-2; 10 bases align to TRBD1. From germline, CDR1 is SGHRS and CDR2 YFSETQ. The CDR3 has 18 amino acids. The V gene end was trimmed by 4 bases and the J gene end by 4 bases; junction bases not matched to a gene: 13. CDR3 sequence (DNA): TGCGCCAGCAGCCCAGGACAGGGGGGACCCTCAAGCACCGGGGAGCTGTTTTTT. It encodes CASSPGQGGPSSTGELFF.

The chain links TRBV7-6 to TRBJ2-5, with 8 bases that match TRBD1. The CDR3 contains 16 residues. CDR1 is SGHVS and CDR2 is FNYEAQ in the germline V gene. Germline trimming cut 0 bases from V and 4 bases from J; bases unmatched to any gene: 7. In DNA, the CDR3 is TGTGCCAGCAGCTTAGCGCCCGACAGGGGCCGAGAGACCCAGTACTTC. It translates to CASSLAPDRGRETQYF.

This chain connects TRBV4-1 to TRBJ1-2, with D unclear. With 2 bases removed from V and 2 bases from J, the gap between germline ends came to 9 bases. The CDR3 extends over 14 amino acids. The germline V gene has CDR1 MGHRA and CDR2 YSYEKL. The CDR3 reads CASSQQALNYGYTF. As DNA, the CDR3 is TGCGCCAGCAGCCAACAAGCCCTCAACTATGGCTACACCTTC.

The chain couples TRBV30 to TRBJ1-1; D gene unclear. Trimming removed 3 bases from V and 3 bases from J, with 11 bases in between. Per germline, CDR1 GTSNPN and CDR2 SVGIG (reference sequence). The CDR3 consists of 13 residues. In DNA form, the CDR3 reads TGTGCCTGGAGACCTCGCTCGGACACTGAAGCTTTCTTT. This gives the protein CAWRPRSDTEAFF.

The CDR3 protein is CASKDRNSYEQYF. CDR3 DNA: TGTGCCAGCAAGGACAGAAACAGTTACGAGCAGTACTTC. The chain uses TRBV28 and TRBJ2-7; possibly TRBD1 for D (6 bases). Germline V lookup: CDR1 MDHEN, CDR2 SYDVKM. V was shortened by 7 bases and J by 4 bases, with 14 bases between the two germline ends. The CDR3 loop spans 13 amino acids.

The V call is TRBV6-6, the J call TRBJ2-7, with 9 bases fitting TRBD1. J was trimmed by 2 bases and V by 7 bases; bases with no gene match: 3. The CDR3 loop spans 13 amino acids. Per germline, CDR1 MNHNY and CDR2 SVGAGI (reference sequence). The CDR3 loop reads CASKGQGPYEQYF. The CDR3 region has the DNA TGTGCCAGCAAGGGACAGGGTCCCTACGAGCAGTACTTC.

The chain links TRBV13 to TRBJ2-5; weak D call: TRBD2 (5 bases). Germline V gene sequence: CDR1 PRHDT, CDR2 FYEKMQ (reference sequence). Trimming shortened V by 2 bases and J by 0 bases, and 10 bases separated the two germline ends. The CDR3 is made up of 15 amino acids. CDR3 sequence: CASSLTGKYQETQYF. In nucleotides, the CDR3 is TGTGCCAGCAGCTTAACGGGGAAGTACCAAGAGACCCAGTACTTC.

This clone was counted once. This chain joins TRBV6-4 and TRBJ2-3; 11 bases are shared with TRBD2. J was trimmed by 2 bases and V by 3 bases; bases with no gene match: 1. CDR3 length: 15 amino acids. Germline V CDR1 and CDR2: MRHNA, SNTAGT. The CDR3: CASSETSGVTDTQYF. The DNA of the CDR3 is TGTGCCAGCAGTGAGACTAGCGGGGTCACAGATACGCAGTATTTT.

The chain combines TRBV9 with TRBJ2-5, with TRBD2 as a possible D gene (6 bases). The V end lost 6 bases, the J end lost 5 bases, and 14 bases lay between the germline ends. This CDR3 has 13 amino acids. In germline, CDR1 is SGDLS, CDR2 YYNGEE. CDR3 nucleotide sequence: TGTGCCAGCACGGGGGTGAGCGGGGAGACCCAGTACTTC. This encodes CASTGVSGETQYF.